This entry features one TCR beta chain sequence. Its antigen remains unknown. This sample is drawn from a study of cytomegalovirus exposure and HLA in healthy donors. Study-wide findings and caveats: A later analysis reportedly found that, within productive TCRs, an Asian-associated ancestry cluster had fewer N-insertions than the mean observed across the approximately 690 donors.

Primers for the PCR totalled 60 Vbeta and 13 Jbeta. Some clones are missing from TCRdb's copy, which holds only in-frame ones; the method was immunoSEQ multiplex PCR. The data contain about 160,000 clones, approximately 88% of them singletons. Deletions cut 2 bases from V and 4 bases from J, with 10 bases between. The CDR3 has 14 residues. The germline gives CDR1 MNHEY, CDR2 SVGAGI. Source material: PBMCs. The genes are TRBV6-5 and TRBJ2-3; D is unclear. The sequence came from a boy younger than 10 in good health and CMV-seronegative. DNA of the CDR3: TGTGCCAGCAGTTACCTCGGCGAGGCAGATACGCAGTATTTT. Protein sequence: CASSYLGEADTQYF.